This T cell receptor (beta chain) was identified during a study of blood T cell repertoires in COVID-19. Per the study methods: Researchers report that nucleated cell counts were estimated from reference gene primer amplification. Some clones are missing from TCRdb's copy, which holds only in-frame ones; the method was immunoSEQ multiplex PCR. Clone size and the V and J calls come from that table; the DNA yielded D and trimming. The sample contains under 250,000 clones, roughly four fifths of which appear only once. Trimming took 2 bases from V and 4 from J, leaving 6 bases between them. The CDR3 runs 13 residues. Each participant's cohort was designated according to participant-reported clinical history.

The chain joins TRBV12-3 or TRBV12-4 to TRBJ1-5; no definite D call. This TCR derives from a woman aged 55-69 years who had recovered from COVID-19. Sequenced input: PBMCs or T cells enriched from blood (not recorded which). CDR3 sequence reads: CASSLNGNQPQHF. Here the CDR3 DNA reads TGTGCCAGCAGTTTAAACGGTAATCAGCCCCAGCATTTT.